The 13 T cell receptor beta chains in this list originate from one sample, sequenced in a study of cytomegalovirus exposure and HLA in healthy donors. The PCR used 60 Vbeta and 13 Jbeta primers. Some clones are missing from TCRdb's copy, which holds only in-frame ones; the method was immunoSEQ multiplex PCR. Of roughly 200,000 clones detected, about four fifths appear once; the ten largest clones hold less than 2%. Sequencing was carried out using PBMCs. The origin of the receptors is a man aged 35-49 years in good health and CMV-seropositive.

This rearrangement joins TRBV27 to TRBJ2-7; a weak D match, TRBD2 (6 bases). V lost 5 bases and J lost 0, with 20 bases in between. This CDR3 spans 17 amino acids. Germline CDR1 MNHEY, CDR2 SMNVEV (reference sequence). The DNA for the CDR3 is TGTGCCAGCAGTCCACAAGGGGCGGACTATAGCTCCTACGAGCAGTACTTC. Its protein product is CASSPQGADYSSYEQYF.

The V call is TRBV6-1, the J call TRBJ2-7; possible D gene TRBD1, 5 bases. Trimming removed 4 bases from V and 0 bases from J, with 16 bases in between. From germline, CDR1 is MNHNS and CDR2 SASEGT. The CDR3 is made up of 16 amino acids. The DNA for the CDR3 is TGTGCCAGCAGTGTCAGCGCAGGGTTGAGCTCCTACGAGCAGTACTTC. Translation: CASSVSAGLSSYEQYF.

For this clone: One end of the junction does not line up with germline, which may come from a read error. The rearrangement links TRBV5-4 to TRBJ1-1; D possibly corresponds to TRBD1 (5 bases). The CDR3 consists of 14 residues. Germline V gives CDR1 SGHNT, CDR2 YYREEE (reference sequence). In DNA, the CDR3 is TGCGCCAGCAGCCAAGATAACAGGCCTTCTGAAGCTTTCTTT. It translates to CASSQDNRPSEAFF.

This clone was counted once. The sample has other DNA sequences that encode this CDR3 too. V and J are TRBV4-1 and TRBJ2-7, with TRBD2 matching over 12 bases. V was pared by 3 bases and J by 4 bases, with 4 bases of the junction left unmatched. The CDR3 runs 15 residues. Germline CDR1 MGHRA, CDR2 YSYEKL. DNA for the CDR3: TGCGCCAGCAGCCATCGACTAGCGGGAGCTTACGAGCAGTACTTC. Amino acids: CASSHRLAGAYEQYF.

The chain employs TRBV6-1 and TRBJ2-4, with TRBD1 identical over 7 bases. CDR1 is MNHNS and CDR2 is SASEGT in the germline V gene. Trimming removed 6 bases from V and 4 bases from J; junction bases left unmatched: 6. The CDR3 sequence is 14 residues long. The CDR3 bases are TGTGCCAGCAGAGGGGGCGCGGAAAAAAACATTCAGTACTTC. It is translated as CASRGGAEKNIQYF.

This rearrangement joins TRBV6-5 to TRBJ2-7; 8 nucleotides match TRBD1. Germline lookup yields CDR1 MNHEY and CDR2 SVGAGI. The trim removed 8 bases at V and 2 bases at J, leaving 11 bases unmatched. The CDR3 sequence is 15 residues long. For the CDR3, the DNA is TGTGCCAGCCACGCCGGGGCAGGGGGCCCCTACGAGCAGTACTTC. Translated, it gives CASHAGAGGPYEQYF.

This clone appeared once. The V and J genes are TRBV7-2 and TRBJ1-6; no clear D. The germline V gene encodes CDR1 SGHTA and CDR2 FQGNSA. V was shortened by 1 base and J by 0 bases, with 4 bases between the two germline ends. The CDR3 extends over 15 amino acids. The CDR3 DNA reads as TGTGCCAGCAGCTTAGATAGCTCCTATAATTCACCCCTCCACTTT. It specifies CASSLDSSYNSPLHF. Looking up the rest from reference TRBV7-2 and TRBJ1-6 gives the full variable domain: GAGVSQSPSNKVTEKGKDVELRCDPISGHTALYWYRQSLGQGLEFLIYFQGNSAPDKSGLPSDRFSAERTGGSVSTLTIQRTQQEDSAVYLCASSLDSSYNSPLHFGNGTRLTVT.

The chain joins TRBV19 to TRBJ2-5; no reliable D call. The J call could be wrong; TRBJ2-7 is a better fit for the DNA end. The CDR3 consists of 14 residues. Germline V gene sequence: CDR1 LNHDA, CDR2 SQIVND (reference sequence). The chain's CDR3 is CASTSRIESNEQYF. The CDR3 bases are TGTGCCAGTACTTCCAGGATAGAGTCGAACGAGCAGTACTTC.

This clone was seen only a few times. The chain links TRBV7-2 to TRBJ2-7; TRBD1 agrees at 8 bases. The V and J ends lost 3 bases and 5 bases, in that order; junction bases with no gene match: 6. CDR3 length: 14 amino acids. Germline lookup yields CDR1 SGHTA and CDR2 FQGNSA. In DNA form, the CDR3 reads TGTGCCAGCAGCTTTAACAGGGGGGAGGACGAGCAGTACTTC. It translates to CASSFNRGEDEQYF.

This clone was detected only once. V usage is TRBV14 and J usage is TRBJ2-1, with 9 bases that match TRBD2. Trimming removed 3 bases from V and 9 bases from J; junction bases left unmatched: 9. The germline CDR1 and CDR2 sequences are SGHDN and FVKESK. The CDR3 runs 15 residues. The CDR3 is CASSHGMASGIEQFF. DNA of the CDR3: TGTGCCAGCAGCCATGGGATGGCTAGCGGGATTGAGCAGTTCTTC.

The chain combines TRBV7-2 with TRBJ1-1; TRBD1 matches at 11 bases. Germline V gene data show CDR1 as SGHTA and CDR2 as FQGNSA. The CDR3 sequence is 15 residues long. The junction had 5 bases not matched to a gene; V was cut back by 4 bases and J by 4 bases. The CDR3 spells CASSSWTGGGTEAFF. As DNA, the CDR3 is TGTGCCAGCAGCTCCTGGACAGGGGGCGGCACTGAAGCTTTCTTT.

The chain is built from TRBV7-2 and TRBJ2-1; 9 nucleotides agree with TRBD2. The V segment lost 5 bases and the J segment 9 bases; nucleotides outside the gene matches: 5. Germline loops: CDR1 SGHTA, CDR2 FQGNSA. CDR3 length: 13 amino acids. CDR3 bases: TGTGCCAGCAGCGGAAGACTAGCGGCTGAGCAGTTCTTC. It specifies CASSGRLAAEQFF.

This sequence joins TRBV29-1 and TRBJ2-5, with D possibly TRBD2 on 6 matching bases. CDR3 length: 12 amino acids. V gave up 1 base and J gave up 5 bases, with 8 bases separating them. Germline values: CDR1 SQVTM, CDR2 ANQGSEA. The CDR3 DNA sequence: TGCAGCGTTGAAGGGGCGGGGGAGACCCAGTACTTC. As protein: CSVEGAGETQYF. Combining the CDR3 with reference TRBV29-1 and TRBJ2-5 gives the whole variable domain SAVISQKPSRDICQRGTSLTIQCQVDSQVTMMFWYRQQPGQSLTLIATANQGSEATYESGFVIDKFPISRPNLTFSTLTVSNMSPEDSSIYLCSVEGAGETQYFGPGTRLLVL.